The 27 T cell receptor beta chains given below trace back to one sample, sequenced in a study of CD8+ T cells in alopecia areata. cDNA reverse transcribed from extracted RNA served as the sequencing template. Clones were read by immunoSEQ multiplex PCR, and TCRdb kept only the in-frame ones, dropping some. The sample gives around 150,000 clones, roughly four fifths of which show up once; 20% to 30% is in the top ten. Treatment defined: oral pan-JAK inhibitor, 5-10 mg twice daily. Sequences were derived from CD8+ T cells sorted from blood, sampled at week 4, from a patient treated with tofacitinib. All receptors derive from a human donor with alopecia areata.

Only a few counts were recorded for this clone. The J gene is TRBJ2-7, the V gene TRBV7-2; 11 bases fit TRBD2. The germline V gene has CDR1 SGHTA and CDR2 FQGNSA. The CDR3 totals 16 residues. V gave up 5 bases and J gave up 0 bases; unmatched junction bases: 6. The CDR3 nucleotides read TGTGCCAGCAGCCTTCGGACTAGCGGGTACTCCTACGAGCAGTACTTC. Its protein product is CASSLRTSGYSYEQYF.

This chain joins TRBV7-8 and TRBJ2-1, with unresolved D. The V end was cut by 5 bases, the J end by 3 bases, with 8 bases between. Germline-derived CDR1 and CDR2 are SGHVS and FQNEAQ. CDR3 length: 13 amino acids. CDR3 residues: CASSPGFYNEQFF. The CDR3 DNA sequence: TGTGCCAGCAGCCCCGGCTTCTACAATGAGCAGTTCTTC. Drawing the rest from reference TRBV7-8 and TRBJ2-1, the complete variable domain is GAGVSQSPRYKVAKRGQDVALRCDPISGHVSLFWYQQALGQGPEFLTYFQNEAQLDKSGLPSDRFFAERPEGSVSTLKIQRTQQEDSAVYLCASSPGFYNEQFFGPGTRLTVL.

The chain joins TRBV13 to TRBJ1-2, with D possibly being TRBD1 (5 bases). The germline V and J ends were trimmed by 9 bases and 6 bases, with 20 bases remaining between them. Looked up from germline, CDR1 is PRHDT and CDR2 is FYEKMQ (reference sequence). The CDR3 totals 14 residues. CDR3 sequence reads: CASGSWGYQDGYTF. The DNA for the CDR3 is TGTGCCAGTGGAAGTTGGGGGTATCAAGATGGCTACACCTTC.

This clone has more than one count but fewer than ten. The chain uses TRBV19 and TRBJ2-3, with D uncertain. From germline, CDR1 is LNHDA and CDR2 SQIVND (reference sequence). Trimming removed 3 bases at V and 0 bases at J, with 4 bases between. This CDR3 has 13 amino acids. The CDR3 sequence: CASSMDSTDTQYF. In nucleotides, the CDR3 is TGTGCCAGTAGTATGGACAGCACAGATACGCAGTATTTT. Full variable domain (missing parts from reference TRBV19 and TRBJ2-3): DGGITQSPKYLFRKEGQNVTLSCEQNLNHDAMYWYRQDPGQGLRLIYYSQIVNDFQKGDIAEGYSVSREKKESFPLTVTSAQKNPTAFYLCASSMDSTDTQYFGPGTRLTVL.

The table lists this clone with a few counts. DNA of the CDR3: TGTGCCAGCAGCTTAGGAAGGGAGCTCGATGGCTACACCTTC. Amino acids: CASSLGRELDGYTF. The rearrangement joins TRBV7-2 to TRBJ1-2; no definite D call. The germline CDR1 and CDR2 sequences are SGHTA and FQGNSA. V was cut by 1 base and J by 6 bases, with 12 bases left in between. The CDR3 spans 14 residues.

The chain is built from TRBV30 and TRBJ1-1; D is uncertain. The CDR3 covers 13 residues. Germline V gene data show CDR1 as GTSNPN and CDR2 as SVGIG (reference sequence). V lost 0 bases and J lost 2, with 7 bases in between. The CDR3 spells CAWSVVPNTEAFF. DNA of the CDR3: TGTGCCTGGAGTGTCGTACCCAACACTGAAGCTTTCTTT.

This clone was counted a few times. Compared with germline, one end of the junction differs, possibly owing to a read error. The chain has TRBV2 and TRBJ2-7; perhaps TRBD2 as D (5 bases). Germline assignment: CDR1 SNHLY and CDR2 FYNNEI. This CDR3 comprises 15 residues. The CDR3 sequence: CASREGRGNVYEQYF. CDR3 in DNA: TGTGCCAGCAGAGAAGGACGGGGAAATGTCTACGAGCAGTACTTC. The full variable domain, its missing parts supplied by reference TRBV2 and TRBJ2-7, is EPEVTQTPSHQVTQMGQEVILRCVPISNHLYFYWYRQILGQKVEFLVSFYNNEISEKSEIFDDQFSVERPDGSNFTLKIRSTKLEDSAMYFCASREGRGNVYEQYFGPGTRLTVT.

The chain is built from TRBV23-1 and TRBJ1-6; maybe TRBD1 (5 bases). TRBV23-1 is identified as an open reading frame with a role that is uncertain. This CDR3 spans 18 amino acids. Between the trimmed V and J ends, which lost 4 bases and 5 bases, there was a span of 21 bases. The CDR3 nucleotides read TGCGCCAGCAGTCTTTGGTTCGGAGGGGTAGGGGATAATTCACCCCTCCACTTT. It codes for CASSLWFGGVGDNSPLHF.

The rearrangement joins TRBV15 to TRBJ2-5; D gene uncertain. The length of the CDR3 is 15 residues. Trimming removed 0 bases at V and 2 bases at J, with 10 bases between. Germline V gene sequence: CDR1 LNHNV, CDR2 YYDKDF (reference sequence). The CDR3 region has the DNA TGTGCCACCAGCAGAGATGCGGCGGAACAAGAGACCCAGTACTTC. This codes for CATSRDAAEQETQYF. Supplemented by reference TRBV15 and TRBJ2-5, the full variable domain reads DAMVIQNPRYQVTQFGKPVTLSCSQTLNHNVMYWYQQKSSQAPKLLFHYYDKDFNNEADTPDNFQSRRPNTSFCFLDIRSPGLGDTAMYLCATSRDAAEQETQYFGPGTRLLVL.

The rearrangement joins TRBV5-6 to TRBJ2-7; tentatively, D is TRBD1 (5 bases). Trimming pared 3 bases from V and 1 base from J, leaving 11 bases between. The germline V gene has CDR1 SGHDT and CDR2 YYEEEE. The CDR3 length is 14 residues. Here the CDR3 reads CASSSAGMSYEQYF. CDR3 DNA sequence: TGTGCCAGCAGCTCCGCAGGGATGTCCTACGAGCAGTACTTC.

CDR3 loop: CASSQVWGGTEAFF. CDR3 DNA sequence: TGCGCCAGCAGCCAAGTCTGGGGAGGCACTGAAGCTTTCTTT. The gene calls are TRBV4-1 and TRBJ1-1, with D uncertain. Trimming took off 1 base at V and 4 bases at J, with 10 bases between the two ends. Germline-derived CDR1 and CDR2 are MGHRA and YSYEKL. CDR3 length: 14 amino acids.

As concerns this clone: Other DNA sequences in the same sample also yield this CDR3. The chain employs TRBV29-1 and TRBJ2-7; D gene uncertain. The ends were cut back, 3 bases at V and 1 base at J, with 4 bases in the middle. Germline V CDR1 and CDR2: SQVTM, ANQGSEA. CDR3 length: 11 residues. CDR3 sequence: CSVESSYEQYF. CDR3 DNA sequence: TGCAGCGTTGAGAGTTCCTACGAGCAGTACTTC.

DNA for the CDR3: TGTGCCAGCACTGGAGCTGACAGGGCTAGCTACGAGCAGTACTTC. It translates to CASTGADRASYEQYF. The chain links TRBV2 to TRBJ2-7, with 7 bases lining up with TRBD1. This CDR3 contains 15 residues. V dropped 7 bases and J dropped 3; count of bases not matched to a gene: 12. CDR1 and CDR2 (germline): SNHLY, FYNNEI.

CDR3 sequence reads: CASSYSRGTDTQYF. As DNA, the CDR3 is TGTGCCAGCAGTTACTCGAGGGGCACAGATACGCAGTATTTT. V and J are TRBV6-6 and TRBJ2-3; D may be TRBD2 (5 bases). The germline CDR1 and CDR2 sequences are MNHNY and SVGAGI (reference sequence). This CDR3 has 14 amino acids. V lost 0 bases to trimming and J lost 1 base, with 5 bases between them.

The chain couples TRBV7-2 to TRBJ1-1; maybe TRBD1 (5 bases). V was trimmed by 3 bases and J by 5 bases, leaving 10 bases between them. Germline V gene lookup returns CDR1 SGHTA and CDR2 FQGNSA. The CDR3 loop spans 13 amino acids. The DNA of the CDR3 is TGTGCCAGCAGCTTTCAGGGTGTAACTGAAGCTTTCTTT. Protein product: CASSFQGVTEAFF.

The chain uses TRBV29-1 and TRBJ2-3; TRBD2 aligns across 11 bases. J gave up 6 bases and V 6 bases, and 11 bases lay outside the gene matches. Germline CDR1 and CDR2: SQVTM and ANQGSEA. CDR3 length equals 15 residues. CDR3 sequence: CSVVAGLAVSDTQYF. The CDR3 nucleotides read TGCAGCGTCGTAGCGGGACTAGCGGTTTCGGATACGCAGTATTTT.

This chain joins TRBV2 and TRBJ2-5, with 7 bases lining up with TRBD2. V shed 4 bases and J 6 bases; nucleotides not matched to a gene: 8. The CDR3 is 14 amino acids. Germline V gene data show CDR1 as SNHLY and CDR2 as FYNNEI. CDR3 coding DNA: TGTGCCAGCAGTGTTGCGGGGGAGGCTCAGACCCAGTACTTC. It specifies CASSVAGEAQTQYF.

This rearrangement joins TRBV2 to TRBJ2-1, with 10 positions matching TRBD1. The CDR3 spans 15 residues. CDR1 and CDR2 (germline): SNHLY, FYNNEI. Trimming took 6 bases from V and 5 from J; bases not matched to a gene: 7. CDR3: CASSHGQGENNEQFF. CDR3 in DNA: TGTGCCAGCAGCCACGGACAGGGGGAGAACAATGAGCAGTTCTTC. Supplemented by reference TRBV2 and TRBJ2-1, the full variable domain reads EPEVTQTPSHQVTQMGQEVILRCVPISNHLYFYWYRQILGQKVEFLVSFYNNEISEKSEIFDDQFSVERPDGSNFTLKIRSTKLEDSAMYFCASSHGQGENNEQFFGPGTRLTVL.

V gene TRBV7-9 combines with J gene TRBJ2-7; 14 bases match TRBD2. J lost 0 bases, V lost 5 bases, and 12 bases had no gene match. CDR1 is SEHNR, CDR2 FQNEAQ, per germline (reference sequence). CDR3 length: 19 residues. CDR3 loop: CASSPRPGLAGVSSYEQYF. DNA for the CDR3: TGTGCCAGCAGCCCGCGCCCGGGACTAGCGGGGGTAAGCTCCTACGAGCAGTACTTC.

The rearrangement uses TRBV7-9 and TRBJ2-7, with D tentatively TRBD2 (5 bases). The CDR3 covers 14 residues. V was clipped by 1 base and J by 3 bases, with 10 bases between them. CDR1 is SEHNR and CDR2 is FQNEAQ in the germline V gene (reference sequence). The CDR3 loop is CASSLVGSVYEQYF. CDR3 DNA: TGTGCCAGCAGCTTAGTTGGTAGCGTCTACGAGCAGTACTTC.

The chain links TRBV4-1 to TRBJ2-3, with D hard to call. The CDR3 has 16 residues. The germline V gene encodes CDR1 MGHRA and CDR2 YSYEKL. V shed 4 bases and J shed 0 bases, with 14 bases lying between them. CDR3: CASSRPSASSTDTQYF. CDR3 sequence (DNA): TGCGCCAGCAGCCGCCCTTCCGCGTCTAGCACAGATACGCAGTATTTT.

CDR3 in amino acids: CASSIAGGQETQYF. The CDR3 nucleotides read TGTGCCAGCAGCATCGCGGGAGGTCAAGAGACCCAGTACTTC. The chain employs TRBV7-9 and TRBJ2-5; 8 bases are shared with TRBD2. Germline V lookup: CDR1 SEHNR, CDR2 FQNEAQ (reference sequence). The CDR3 extends over 14 amino acids. J lost 2 bases, V lost 5 bases, and 4 bases had no gene match.

The chain joins TRBV4-1 to TRBJ1-3, with D hard to call. Germline CDR1 and CDR2: MGHRA and YSYEKL. This CDR3 contains 15 residues. V was pared by 4 bases and J by 0 bases, with 10 bases between. As DNA, the CDR3 is TGCGCCAGCAGCCCTTCATCCCTCTCTGGAAACACCATATATTTT. This encodes CASSPSSLSGNTIYF.

The chain couples TRBV29-1 to TRBJ2-3; 8 positions agree with TRBD1. Germline V CDR1 and CDR2: SQVTM, ANQGSEA. The CDR3 runs to 14 residues. With V trimmed by 0 bases and J by 3 bases, 2 bases remained unmatched. CDR3 bases: TGCAGCGTTGAAGACAGGGGGCAAACAGATACGCAGTATTTT. Translated, it gives CSVEDRGQTDTQYF.

The V call is TRBV29-1, the J call TRBJ2-4; D not resolved. This CDR3 region has 14 residues. CDR1 and CDR2 from the germline V gene are SQVTM and ANQGSEA. V dropped 0 bases and J dropped 2 bases, with 8 bases sitting between them. CDR3 in DNA: TGCAGCGTTGAAGATCTGCAGTCCAAAAACATTCAGTACTTC. Translating gives CSVEDLQSKNIQYF.

DNA for the CDR3: TGTGCCAGCAGTTTAAGTTTCTTACCGCCTAGCACAGATACGCAGTATTTT. Translated: CASSLSFLPPSTDTQYF. The chain recombines TRBV28 with TRBJ2-3; D is unclear. The V end lost 2 bases, the J end lost 0 bases, and 15 bases lay between the germline ends. The CDR3 covers 17 residues. Germline V gives CDR1 MDHEN, CDR2 SYDVKM.

The chain joins TRBV27 to TRBJ2-7, with D hard to call. The CDR3 has 13 residues. Trimming pared 6 bases from V and 2 bases from J, leaving 11 bases between. The germline gives CDR1 MNHEY, CDR2 SMNVEV (reference sequence). In nucleotides, the CDR3 is TGTGCCAGCAGCCTTCGAGAGACCTACGAGCAGTACTTC. Protein: CASSLRETYEQYF.